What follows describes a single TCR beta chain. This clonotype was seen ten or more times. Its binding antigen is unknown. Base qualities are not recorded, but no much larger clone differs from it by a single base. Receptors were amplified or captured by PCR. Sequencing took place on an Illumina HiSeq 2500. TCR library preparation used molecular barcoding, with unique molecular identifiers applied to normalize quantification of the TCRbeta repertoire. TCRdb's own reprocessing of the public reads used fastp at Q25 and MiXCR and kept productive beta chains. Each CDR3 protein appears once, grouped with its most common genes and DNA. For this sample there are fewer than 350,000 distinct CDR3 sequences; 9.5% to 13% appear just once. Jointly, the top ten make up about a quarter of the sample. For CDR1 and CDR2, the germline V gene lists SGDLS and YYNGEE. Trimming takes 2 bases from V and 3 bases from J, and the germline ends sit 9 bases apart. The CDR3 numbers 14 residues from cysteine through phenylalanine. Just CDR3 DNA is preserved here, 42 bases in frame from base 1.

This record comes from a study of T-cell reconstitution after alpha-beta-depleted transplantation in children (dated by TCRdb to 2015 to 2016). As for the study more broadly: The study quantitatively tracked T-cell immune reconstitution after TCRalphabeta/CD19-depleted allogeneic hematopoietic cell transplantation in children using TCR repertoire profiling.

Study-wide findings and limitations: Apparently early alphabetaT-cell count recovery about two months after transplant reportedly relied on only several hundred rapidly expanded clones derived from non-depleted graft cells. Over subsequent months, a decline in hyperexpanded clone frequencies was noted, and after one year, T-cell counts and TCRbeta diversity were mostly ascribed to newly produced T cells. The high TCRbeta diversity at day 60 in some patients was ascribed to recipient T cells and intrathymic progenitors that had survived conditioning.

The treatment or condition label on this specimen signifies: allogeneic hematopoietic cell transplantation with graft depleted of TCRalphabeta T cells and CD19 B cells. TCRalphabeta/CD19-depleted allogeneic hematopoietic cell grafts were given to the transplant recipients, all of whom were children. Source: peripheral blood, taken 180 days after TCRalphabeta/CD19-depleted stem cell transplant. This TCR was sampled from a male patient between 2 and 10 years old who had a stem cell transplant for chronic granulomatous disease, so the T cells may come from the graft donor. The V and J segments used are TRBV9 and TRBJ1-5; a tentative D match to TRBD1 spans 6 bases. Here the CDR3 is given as CASSVTGYNQPQHF. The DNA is TGTGCCAGCAGCGTTACAGGGTACAATCAGCCCCAGCATTTT.